This TCR beta chain was sequenced during a study of regulatory T cells in long-lasting Graves disease (dated by TCRdb to 2020 to 2022). Describing the broader study: Newly diagnosed Graves' disease patients had taken antithyroid drugs for less than 3 months. A total of about 35 samples underwent TCR sequencing, from roughly 13 patients with persistent Graves' disease and roughly 20 patients with newly diagnosed Graves' disease. The study was registered as a clinical trial and conducted in China. This study used TCR sequencing and RNA sequencing of peripheral blood to compare persistent Graves' disease patients against newly diagnosed Graves' disease patients.

Points on this clonotype: Its cognate antigen has yet to be identified. No base qualities exist here, and no much larger clone lies one base off it.

The paper as a whole reports these results and caveats: The authors noted that the small sample size was a limitation that may lower accuracy. Only peripheral blood was studied, because thyroid tissue, the primary lesion, was inaccessible. Sequencing and analysis were restricted to the TCR beta chain. More public clonotypes were shared among persistent patients (around 3,000) than among newly diagnosed patients (966). Compared with newly diagnosed patients, persistent Graves' disease patients had lower TCR Shannon entropy and fewer highly expanded clones, which suggests clonal expansion.

According to the study, the label for this sample's time point signals: newly diagnosed GD, antithyroid drugs for less than 3 months. For both TCR sequencing and RNA sequencing, RNA was extracted from PBMCs using TRIzol. The diagnosis of Graves' disease was made according to American Thyroid Association guidelines. The patients came from an endocrinology department in Xi'an, China. From each patient, 7.5 to 10 milliliters of peripheral blood was collected into an EDTA anticoagulant tube. Ficoll Paque Plus density gradient separation was used to isolate PBMCs, and no further T cell sorting was performed. RNA quality was checked with an Agilent 2100 Bioanalyzer and agarose gel, and concentration with a NanoDrop 2000. The protocol used for the library was multiplex PCR. These reads were obtained on an Illumina HiSeq 4000. iRepertoire HTBI primers and Arm-PCR amplification of CDR3 regions were used to construct TCR beta libraries. Gel purification was performed on PCR products prior to sequencing. On the authors' methods: A total of around 59 TRBV and about 13 TRBJ segments were identified across samples and were used for gene usage analysis of CDR3 amino acid clonotypes. COPE and FqMerger were used to merge the filtered high-quality paired reads into contigs. BLAST was used to align contigs to IMGT TRBV, TRBD and TRBJ reference genes, with CDR3 defined following IMGT. Clonotypes above 0.1% frequency were classified as highly expanded clones. Shannon entropy was used to measure repertoire diversity, and the Gini coefficient was used to measure V-J evenness. Clonotypes shared by more than one individual were considered public. TCRdb cleaned the public reads at Q25 with fastp, built clones with MiXCR and kept in-frame beta chains. A single entry per CDR3 protein holds the most common genes and DNA from its merged rows. TCRdb's processing, not the authors' own work, is the source of the V and J calls. This sample gives about 400,000 distinct CDR3 sequences in total; roughly 16% of them show up just once. Approximately 21% of the sample is taken by the ten largest.

The receptor's source is a female donor with Graves disease. Sequenced material: peripheral blood mononuclear cells (PBMCs), taken at new diagnosis, from a patient treated with antithyroid drugs.

In nucleotide form, the sequence is TGTGCCAGTAGTATGCGGGACAGGGCTATGGATGGCTACACCTTC. Translation gives CASSMRDRAMDGYTF. The rearrangement joined TRBV19 to TRBJ1-2; TRBD1 fits 9 bases in the junction. CDR1 and CDR2 are drawn from the germline V gene (reference sequence): LNHDA, SQIVND. Taken from cysteine to phenylalanine, the CDR3 has 15 residues. Only the CDR3 DNA is retained, 45 bases long and in frame from the first base. V has 3 bases trimmed and J has 6 bases trimmed; junction bases matching no gene number 8.